Each of the 14 T cell receptor beta chains below was sequenced from the same sample in a study of T cell clusters in autoimmune cytopenias. TRB was amplified by touch-down multiplex PCR, primer pools A and B combined. TCRdb reanalyzed the multiplex PCR reads, giving one entry per CDR3 protein sequence and no DNA. The clone table shows 11,000 or so distinct CDR3 sequences, with the ten largest holding 20% to 25%. Each sample's input was 250 to 300 ng genomic DNA, some 40,000 genome equivalents. Separately, the same data were catalogued under a study of T cell repertoires in aging, cancer and after chemotherapy.

The specimen sequenced was peripheral blood. The source of these receptors is a human donor in good health.

The rearrangement uses TRBV18 and TRBJ1-1; TCRdb reports TRBD1, a call that lacks DNA to check it against. The CDR3 sequence is 16 residues long. The germline gives CDR1 KGHSH, CDR2 LQKENI. CDR3 sequence reads: CASSRGQGAGNTEAFF.

The rearrangement uses TRBV6-5 and TRBJ2-2; the TRBD2 assignment by TCRdb is unverifiable without DNA. The V gene's germline CDR1 is MNHEY and CDR2 SVGAGI. The CDR3 loop spans 14 amino acids. CDR3 in amino acids: CASSVLAGTGELFF.

The rearrangement joins TRBV30 to TRBJ1-2; TCRdb calls TRBD1, which cannot be checked without DNA. The CDR3 consists of 14 residues. CDR1 and CDR2 from the germline V gene are GTSNPN and SVGIG (reference sequence). The chain's CDR3 is CAWSVQGGYYGYTF.

The J gene is TRBJ1-5, the V gene TRBV13. The length of the CDR3 is 14 residues. Germline CDR1 is PRHDT and CDR2 is FYEKMQ (reference sequence). The CDR3 sequence is CASSLGRSNQPQHF.

This chain joins TRBV12-3 or TRBV12-4 and TRBJ2-5. The CDR3 spans 12 residues. CDR3 in amino acids: CASSPGPETQYF.

CDR3: CASTLRPGETQYF. The chain employs TRBV6-5 and TRBJ2-5; TCRdb proposes TRBD2, but this gene call is untestable without DNA. The CDR3 runs 13 residues. Germline CDR1 reads MNHEY; CDR2 reads SVGAGI.

The chain joins TRBV6-5 to TRBJ2-2. From germline, CDR1 is MNHEY and CDR2 SVGAGI. The CDR3 totals 14 residues. The CDR3 loop reads CASSYAERTGELFF.

The rearrangement uses TRBV7-6 and TRBJ2-2; TCRdb picks TRBD2, but there is no DNA to check that call. The CDR3 has 15 residues. The germline V gene has CDR1 SGHVS and CDR2 FNYEAQ. CDR3 sequence: CASSLEGANTGELFF.

The rearrangement links TRBV9 to TRBJ2-3. The germline V gene encodes CDR1 SGDLS and CDR2 YYNGEE. The CDR3 is 12 amino acids. CDR3 loop: CASSVGGDTQYF.

J is TRBJ2-7 and V is TRBV18; TCRdb selects TRBD1, and the lack of DNA leaves this call unchecked. The CDR3 totals 14 residues. The V gene's germline CDR1 is KGHSH and CDR2 LQKENI. The CDR3 here is CASSSGSDNNEQYF. The whole variable domain, filled in from reference TRBV18 and TRBJ2-7, reads NAGVMQNPRHLVRRRGQEARLRCSPMKGHSHVYWYRQLPEEGLKFMVYLQKENIIDESGMPKERFSAEFPKEGPSILRIQQVVRGDSAAYFCASSSGSDNNEQYFGPGTRLTVT.

Measured by frequency, this clonotype is medium-sized. The rearrangement links TRBV15 to TRBJ2-6; without DNA, the TCRdb call of TRBD2 cannot be checked. Germline CDR1 and CDR2: LNHNV and YYDKDF (reference sequence). The CDR3 is 17 amino acids. CDR3 amino acids: CATSRGRERSGANVLTF.

The genes are TRBV5-6 and TRBJ2-3; the D call of TRBD1 rests on TCRdb alone, since no DNA is present to check it. From germline, CDR1 is SGHDT and CDR2 YYEEEE. This CDR3 spans 16 amino acids. The CDR3 region is CASSSSGTGNTDTQYF.

The V gene is TRBV5-4, the J gene TRBJ1-2; TCRdb reports TRBD1, a call that lacks DNA to check it against. In germline, CDR1 is SGHNT, CDR2 YYREEE (reference sequence). The CDR3 runs 15 residues. CDR3 region: CASSWRQTTNYGYTF. The whole variable domain, filled in from reference TRBV5-4 and TRBJ1-2, reads ETGVTQSPTHLIKTRGQQVTLRCSSQSGHNTVSWYQQALGQGPQFIFQYYREEENGRGNFPPRFSGLQFPNYSSELNVNALELDDSALYLCASSWRQTTNYGYTFGSGTRLTVV.

The chain joins TRBV11-3 to TRBJ1-5. The CDR3 runs 14 residues. CDR1 and CDR2 (germline): SGHNT, YENEEA. CDR3 sequence reads: CASSLDFSNQPQHF. Drawing the rest from reference TRBV11-3 and TRBJ1-5, the complete variable domain is EAGVVQSPRYKIIEKKQPVAFWCNPISGHNTLYWYLQNLGQGPELLIRYENEEAVDDSQLPKDRFSAERLKGVDSTLKIQPAELGDSAVYLCASSLDFSNQPQHFGDGTRLSIL.